The 28 T cell receptor beta chains presented below share a single source sample, sequenced in a study of a mutant IDH1 vaccine in newly diagnosed glioma (dated by TCRdb to the early 2020s). Library prep was done by the immunoSEQ multiplex PCR assay. The immuneACCESS repertoire file appears here via TCRdb, limited to in-frame rearrangements. These files lack a portion of the clones; in checked studies, under half of the deficit traces to unresolved V genes, and the cause of the others is not known. Recorded for this sample are about 130,000 clones; about 80% of them occurred a single time. The ten largest clones take up 5% to 7% of the sample. Their antigen targets remain unknown. This sample's time point label indicates: week 11, during vaccination. Each vaccine dose was 300 ug of a 20-mer mutant IDH1 peptide in Montanide, given subcutaneously with topical imiquimod. Sequencing was performed on PBMCs, taken from a glioma patient whose treatment included an IDH1 peptide vaccine. These receptors came from a man between 35 and 55 years old with glioma.

This clone was detected once. The rearrangement joins TRBV21-1 to TRBJ2-7. TRBV21-1 counts as a pseudogene. The CDR3 has 18 amino acids. CDR3 sequence reads: CASSKRPLLQPITYEQYF. Written as DNA, the CDR3 is TGTGCCAGCAGCAAACGCCCCCTCCTCCAACCCATTACCTACGAGCAGTACTTC.

V is TRBV5-1 and J is TRBJ2-3; TRBD2 aligns across 10 bases. The CDR3 is 15 amino acids. The V gene end was trimmed by 6 bases and the J gene end by 2 bases; junction bases not matched to a gene: 6. The germline V gene has CDR1 SGHRS and CDR2 YFSETQ. This CDR3 is CASTQLAGYTDTQYF. The CDR3 DNA follows: TGCGCCAGCACCCAACTAGCGGGATACACAGATACGCAGTATTTT.

This clone was counted ten times or more. The CDR3 sequence is CASSYRQGISGNTIYF. For the CDR3, the DNA is TGTGCCAGCAGCTATCGACAGGGGATCTCTGGAAACACCATATATTTT. The V gene is TRBV7-6, the J gene TRBJ1-3; 8 bases agree with TRBD1. Trimming took 4 bases from V and 0 from J; bases not matched to a gene: 5. The CDR3 has 16 amino acids. Germline V gene sequence: CDR1 SGHVS, CDR2 FNYEAQ. The full variable domain, completed using reference TRBV7-6 and TRBJ1-3, is GAGVSQSPRYKVTKRGQDVALRCDPISGHVSLYWYRQALGQGPEFLTYFNYEAQQDKSGLPNDRFSAERPEGSISTLTIQRTEQRDSAMYRCASSYRQGISGNTIYFGEGSWLTVV.

The V gene is TRBV9, the J gene TRBJ2-7; no reliable D call. V lost 4 bases and J 2 bases, leaving 13 bases between the germline ends. CDR3 size: 14 residues. The germline V gene encodes CDR1 SGDLS and CDR2 YYNGEE. The CDR3 protein is CASSPHSQPYEQYF. In DNA, the CDR3 is TGTGCCAGCAGCCCCCACAGCCAACCCTACGAGCAGTACTTC.

Only one count was recorded for this clone. Written as DNA, the CDR3 is TGCAGTGCTCGCGGACTGCATGAGCAGTTCTTC. This encodes CSARGLHEQFF. This chain connects TRBV20-1 to TRBJ2-1; the D gene is possibly TRBD2 (5 bases). Germline lookup yields CDR1 DFQATT and CDR2 SNEGSKA (reference sequence). Trimming removed 5 bases at V and 8 bases at J, with 10 bases between. This CDR3 has 11 residues.

The chain joins TRBV5-6 to TRBJ2-7; possible D gene TRBD2, 6 bases. This CDR3 region has 15 residues. CDR1 is SGHDT and CDR2 is YYEEEE in the germline V gene. V was trimmed by 0 bases and J by 0 bases, leaving 10 bases between them. In nucleotides, the CDR3 is TGTGCCAGCAGCTTGGCAGGAGGGCGCTCCTACGAGCAGTACTTC. Its translation is CASSLAGGRSYEQYF.

This clone was seen only a few times. This chain connects TRBV2 to TRBJ2-1; tentatively, D is TRBD1 (6 bases). The CDR3 runs 16 residues. Trimming took 5 bases from V and 0 from J, leaving 14 bases between them. CDR1 and CDR2 from the germline V gene are SNHLY and FYNNEI. CDR3: CASSSRQASSYNEQFF. The CDR3 nucleotides are TGTGCCAGCAGTTCACGACAGGCAAGCTCCTACAATGAGCAGTTCTTC. The whole variable domain, remainder taken from reference TRBV2 and TRBJ2-1, is EPEVTQTPSHQVTQMGQEVILRCVPISNHLYFYWYRQILGQKVEFLVSFYNNEISEKSEIFDDQFSVERPDGSNFTLKIRSTKLEDSAMYFCASSSRQASSYNEQFFGPGTRLTVL.

The rearrangement uses TRBV5-4 and TRBJ2-7; D possibly uses TRBD1 or TRBD2 (5 bases each). V lost 1 base and J 4 bases, leaving 9 bases between the germline ends. The CDR3 is 13 amino acids. The V gene's germline CDR1 is SGHNT and CDR2 YYREEE (reference sequence). The CDR3 coding sequence is TGTGCCAGCAGCTTGATTGGGGGATACGAGCAGTACTTC. Its translation is CASSLIGGYEQYF.

The V gene is TRBV19, the J gene TRBJ2-7; D gene ambiguous. The CDR3 loop spans 14 amino acids. V was cut by 8 bases and J by 4 bases, with 18 bases left in between. Germline V CDR1 and CDR2: LNHDA, SQIVND (reference sequence). For the CDR3, the DNA is TGTGCCAGTTCGTGGGTTGGTCCCAATTACGAGCAGTACTTC. This gives the protein CASSWVGPNYEQYF. Filled out from reference TRBV19 and TRBJ2-7, the complete variable domain reads DGGITQSPKYLFRKEGQNVTLSCEQNLNHDAMYWYRQDPGQGLRLIYYSQIVNDFQKGDIAEGYSVSREKKESFPLTVTSAQKNPTAFYLCASSWVGPNYEQYFGPGTRLTVT.

The V and J genes are TRBV5-1 and TRBJ1-3; no definite D call. CDR1 is SGHRS, CDR2 YFSETQ, per germline. This CDR3 contains 16 residues. Trimming removed 4 bases from V and 2 bases from J, with 16 bases in between. The DNA of the CDR3 is TGCGCCAGCAGCCCCGGGCCCAGGATTGCTGGAAACACCATATATTTT. This codes for CASSPGPRIAGNTIYF. The full variable domain, its missing parts supplied by reference TRBV5-1 and TRBJ1-3, is KAGVTQTPRYLIKTRGQQVTLSCSPISGHRSVSWYQQTPGQGLQFLFEYFSETQRNKGNFPGRFSGRQFSNSRSEMNVSTLELGDSALYLCASSPGPRIAGNTIYFGEGSWLTVV.

This clone was seen a few times. The chain employs TRBV10-3 and TRBJ2-1; weak D call: TRBD1 (7 bases). CDR3 length equals 14 residues. CDR1 and CDR2 (germline): ENHRY, SYGVKD. With 5 bases removed from V and 4 bases from J, the gap between germline ends came to 12 bases. This CDR3 is CAISRPGGYNEQFF. The CDR3 nucleotides read TGTGCCATCAGTCGGCCAGGGGGGTACAATGAGCAGTTCTTC.

The chain couples TRBV7-9 to TRBJ2-5; 9 nucleotides agree with TRBD1. Germline-derived CDR1 and CDR2 are SEHNR and FQNEAQ (reference sequence). This CDR3 region has 15 residues. Trimming removed 0 bases from V and 2 bases from J; junction bases left unmatched: 1. The CDR3 protein is CASSLAGTGQETQYF. The CDR3, as DNA: TGTGCCAGCAGCTTAGCTGGGACAGGGCAAGAGACCCAGTACTTC.

This rearrangement joins TRBV5-4 to TRBJ1-2; D may be TRBD1 (5 bases). Germline CDR1 and CDR2: SGHNT and YYREEE (reference sequence). The CDR3 contains 14 residues. V was pared by 3 bases and J by 3 bases, with 12 bases between. CDR3 sequence reads: CASSSTRGDYGYTF. DNA for the CDR3: TGTGCCAGCAGCTCCACGCGGGGCGACTATGGCTACACCTTC.

This clone occurred a few times. The chain has TRBV27 and TRBJ2-3; 8 bases line up with TRBD2. Unmatched junction bases numbered 8, after V lost 4 bases and J lost 2 bases. Germline V CDR1 and CDR2: MNHEY, SMNVEV (reference sequence). This CDR3 region has 16 residues. Here the CDR3 reads CASSSRGSGTTDTQYF. As DNA, the CDR3 is TGTGCCAGCAGTTCCCGTGGTAGCGGGACCACAGATACGCAGTATTTT.

This chain uses TRBV29-1 with TRBJ2-5; D might be TRBD2 (6 bases). The V end was cut by 1 base, the J end by 5 bases, with 11 bases between. Germline-derived CDR1 and CDR2 are SQVTM and ANQGSEA. This CDR3 contains 13 residues. The CDR3 loop is CSVEAAGRETQYF. CDR3 coding DNA: TGCAGCGTTGAAGCCGCAGGGAGGGAGACCCAGTACTTC.

The V gene is TRBV6-1, the J gene TRBJ2-1; 14 bases are shared with TRBD2. V was pared by 6 bases and J by 9 bases, with 4 bases of the junction left unmatched. Germline lookup yields CDR1 MNHNS and CDR2 SASEGT. The CDR3 is 14 amino acids. CDR3 region: CASSGTSGSGEQFF. CDR3 bases: TGTGCCAGCAGCGGGACTAGCGGGAGTGGTGAGCAGTTCTTC.

V usage is TRBV6-1 and J usage is TRBJ2-7; tentatively, D is TRBD2 (6 bases). V lost 9 bases, J lost 3 bases, and 15 bases lay in between. The CDR3 loop spans 13 amino acids. Germline lookup yields CDR1 MNHNS and CDR2 SASEGT. Here the CDR3 reads CASGSLTSYEQYF. Written as DNA, the CDR3 is TGTGCCAGTGGATCATTGACTAGCTACGAGCAGTACTTC.

The chain employs TRBV11-2 and TRBJ2-7, with D perhaps TRBD2 (6 bases). Trimming removed 1 base from V and 6 bases from J, with 10 bases in between. This CDR3 has 13 residues. The germline V gene has CDR1 SGHAT and CDR2 FQNNGV. The CDR3 nucleotides are TGTGCCAGCAGCTTAGTGAACGGGGGCGAGCAGTACTTC. It translates to CASSLVNGGEQYF. Variable domain in full (rest from reference TRBV11-2 and TRBJ2-7): EAGVAQSPRYKIIEKRQSVAFWCNPISGHATLYWYQQILGQGPKLLIQFQNNGVVDDSQLPKDRFSAERLKGVDSTLKIQPAKLEDSAVYLCASSLVNGGEQYFGPGTRLTVT.

The chain links TRBV29-1 to TRBJ2-1; 13 nucleotides align to TRBD2. The V gene's germline CDR1 is SQVTM and CDR2 ANQGSEA. The CDR3 runs 18 residues. V shed 7 bases, J shed 4 bases, and the junction held 16 bases outside the gene matches. CDR3 in amino acids: CSARAITSGGALYNEQFF. The CDR3 nucleotides read TGCAGCGCCCGCGCAATCACTAGCGGGGGGGCCTTGTACAATGAGCAGTTCTTC.

The gene calls are TRBV2 and TRBJ2-1, with TRBD1 as a possible D gene (6 bases). V was clipped by 3 bases and J by 7 bases, with 10 bases between them. This CDR3 region has 13 residues. Germline values: CDR1 SNHLY, CDR2 FYNNEI. The CDR3 DNA sequence: TGTGCCAGCAGTGAGCAGGGGATGAATGAGCAGTTCTTC. It is translated as CASSEQGMNEQFF.

The rearrangement joins TRBV28 to TRBJ2-3, with 7 bases matching TRBD1. CDR1 and CDR2 (germline): MDHEN, SYDVKM. Losses at the gene ends were 5 bases for V and 4 bases for J; bases not matched to a gene: 9. The CDR3 contains 15 residues. CDR3 DNA sequence: TGTGCCAGCAGTCGGACAGGCTCCGGGGCAGATACGCAGTATTTT. Encoded protein: CASSRTGSGADTQYF. Combining the CDR3 with reference TRBV28 and TRBJ2-3 gives the whole variable domain DVKVTQSSRYLVKRTGEKVFLECVQDMDHENMFWYRQDPGLGLRLIYFSYDVKMKEKGDIPEGYSVSREKKERFSLILESASTNQTSMYLCASSRTGSGADTQYFGPGTRLTVL.

The chain links TRBV6-6 to TRBJ2-1, with D possibly called TRBD1 or TRBD2 (5 bases each). This CDR3 is built from 16 residues. Germline V gene lookup returns CDR1 MNHNY and CDR2 SVGAGI (reference sequence). V was trimmed by 1 base and J by 7 bases, leaving 17 bases between them. CDR3 sequence (DNA): TGTGCCAGCAGTTACTTAACCGGGACCGAGGGGAATGAGCAGTTCTTC. Its translation: CASSYLTGTEGNEQFF.

This chain links TRBV9 with TRBJ2-2; 12 bases match TRBD2. With V trimmed by 3 bases and J by 3 bases, 6 bases remained unmatched. CDR3 size: 17 residues. Germline-derived CDR1 and CDR2 are SGDLS and YYNGEE. The CDR3 is CASSGATSGRDTGELFF. In DNA form, the CDR3 reads TGTGCCAGCAGCGGGGCGACTAGCGGGAGAGACACCGGGGAGCTGTTTTTT.

The chain links TRBV19 to TRBJ1-5; no clear D gene. CDR1 and CDR2 (germline): LNHDA, SQIVND (reference sequence). V dropped 1 base and J dropped 0 bases, with 7 bases sitting between them. The CDR3 extends over 15 amino acids. The CDR3 here is CASSIAHNSNQPQHF. The DNA of the CDR3 is TGTGCCAGTAGTATAGCCCATAATAGCAATCAGCCCCAGCATTTT.

V is TRBV10-3 and J is TRBJ2-7, with 9 positions matching TRBD1. V shed 6 bases and J 5 bases; nucleotides not matched to a gene: 8. This CDR3 is 14 amino acids long. Per germline, CDR1 ENHRY and CDR2 SYGVKD. CDR3 coding DNA: TGTGCCATCAGGACCGGGACAGGGTTCGACGAGCAGTACTTC. This encodes CAIRTGTGFDEQYF.

This clone was seen a few times. Other nucleotide sequences from this sample produce the same CDR3. This chain connects TRBV2 to TRBJ2-7, with D unclear. The CDR3 totals 11 residues. CDR1 and CDR2 (germline): SNHLY, FYNNEI. V lost 3 bases and J lost 3, with 3 bases in between. In nucleotides, the CDR3 is TGTGCCAGCAGTGAGGACTACGAGCAGTACTTC. Protein: CASSEDYEQYF.

The count of this clone is one. The chain uses TRBV7-9 and TRBJ2-7, with D possibly matching TRBD2 (6 bases). V was shortened by 0 bases and J by 5 bases, with 8 bases between the two germline ends. In germline, CDR1 is SEHNR, CDR2 FQNEAQ (reference sequence). The CDR3 spans 13 residues. The CDR3 spells CASSLAGGNEQYF. The CDR3 DNA sequence: TGTGCCAGCAGCTTAGCGGGCGGGAACGAGCAGTACTTC.

The rearrangement uses TRBV19 and TRBJ1-6; possible D gene TRBD1, 5 bases. CDR3 size: 14 residues. Trimming left V 7 bases short and J 9 bases short, with 16 bases between. Germline V lookup: CDR1 LNHDA, CDR2 SQIVND (reference sequence). The DNA of the CDR3 is TGTGCCAGTACCCTGAGAAGTAGGGGTTCACCCCTCCACTTT. Protein sequence: CASTLRSRGSPLHF.